One sample yielded the 23 T cell receptor beta chains listed below, sequenced in a study of shared clonotypes between healthy human individuals. Clones were sequenced by immunoSEQ multiplex PCR, and TCRdb holds only the in-frame ones, with some missing. The profile shows roughly 100,000 clones, about 67% of them singletons. Sequencing was performed on memory CD8+ T cells sorted from blood. Subset: CD45RO+ cells pooled with CCR7-negative TemRA cells. Receptors were obtained from a woman in her 30s in good health.

The chain links TRBV13 to TRBJ1-4; TRBD1 is a possible D gene (6 bases). Trimming cost V 2 bases and J 5 bases, with 21 bases left between them. The CDR3 contains 18 residues. CDR1 PRHDT and CDR2 FYEKMQ come from the germline V gene (reference sequence). The DNA of the CDR3 is TGTGCCAGCAGCTTACGGGGGCAGGGCCCCTCCCTAAATGAAAAACTGTTTTTT. It is translated as CASSLRGQGPSLNEKLFF.

This clone was picked up a small number of times. The chain recombines TRBV4-2 with TRBJ2-1, with TRBD2 as a possible D gene (5 bases). V lost 0 bases, J lost 6 bases, and 15 bases lay in between. Germline CDR1 and CDR2: LGHNA and YNFKEQ. The CDR3 sequence is 16 residues long. The CDR3 loop is CASSQDWAGPSNEQFF. The CDR3 DNA follows: TGTGCCAGCAGCCAAGATTGGGCGGGTCCCTCCAATGAGCAGTTCTTC.

This chain uses TRBV29-1 with TRBJ2-3, with TRBD1 as a possible D gene (5 bases). Germline assignment: CDR1 SQVTM and CDR2 ANQGSEA. CDR3 length: 14 amino acids. Trimming stripped 0 bases from V and 9 bases from J, with 16 bases between. CDR3: CSVEDPIKAGTQYF. Written as DNA, the CDR3 is TGCAGCGTTGAAGATCCCATTAAGGCAGGGACGCAGTATTTT.

The chain employs TRBV28 and TRBJ1-4; possible D gene TRBD1, 5 bases. The CDR3 extends over 14 amino acids. Germline loops: CDR1 MDHEN, CDR2 SYDVKM. The V end lost 5 bases, the J end lost 8 bases, and 15 bases lay between the germline ends. Here the CDR3 DNA reads TGTGCCAGCAGTCTGACAGCCCACAGGGAAAAACTGTTTTTT. Translated: CASSLTAHREKLFF.

The rearrangement links TRBV6-1 to TRBJ2-2; 8 nucleotides match TRBD1. The germline V gene has CDR1 MNHNS and CDR2 SASEGT. This CDR3 has 15 amino acids. The V gene end was trimmed by 3 bases and the J gene end by 4 bases; junction bases not matched to a gene: 4. The CDR3 nucleotides read TGTGCCAGCAGTGACCGGACAGGGTTCACCGGGGAGCTGTTTTTT. Protein sequence: CASSDRTGFTGELFF.

The chain recombines TRBV28 with TRBJ2-7; D is tentatively TRBD1 or TRBD2 (7 bases each). V was trimmed by 4 bases and J by 3 bases, leaving 16 bases between them. Germline V gene lookup returns CDR1 MDHEN and CDR2 SYDVKM. The CDR3 has 15 residues. The CDR3: CASSSGGTGVYEQYF. CDR3 nucleotide sequence: TGTGCCAGCAGTTCGGGGGGAACAGGGGTCTACGAGCAGTACTTC.

The gene calls are TRBV4-1 and TRBJ2-5; D is unresolved. The closer fit of TRBJ2-7 to the DNA end suggests the J call may be wrong. Germline CDR1 is MGHRA and CDR2 is YSYEKL. The CDR3 contains 13 residues. The CDR3 coding sequence is TGCGCCAGCAGCCAAGCACTTCTCTACGAGCAGTACTTC. It is translated as CASSQALLYEQYF.

The V gene is TRBV28, the J gene TRBJ2-7; 11 bases are shared with TRBD2. The germline gives CDR1 MDHEN, CDR2 SYDVKM. V lost 3 bases, J lost 2 bases, and 6 bases stayed unmatched. This CDR3 has 16 amino acids. CDR3 in amino acids: CASSFRTSGRPYEQYF. The CDR3 DNA is TGTGCCAGCAGTTTTCGTACTAGCGGGAGACCCTACGAGCAGTACTTC.

The chain has TRBV25-1 and TRBJ2-1; D might be TRBD1 (5 bases). V was trimmed by 3 bases and J by 6 bases, leaving 12 bases between them. CDR1 is MGHDK, CDR2 SYGVNS, per germline. The CDR3 covers 14 residues. This CDR3 reads CASSDPKQGNEQFF. CDR3 nucleotides: TGTGCCAGCAGTGACCCTAAGCAGGGCAATGAGCAGTTCTTC.

The chain uses TRBV19 and TRBJ2-3; no clear D gene. This CDR3 spans 12 amino acids. V was pared by 5 bases and J by 2 bases, with 5 bases between. Germline V lookup: CDR1 LNHDA, CDR2 SQIVND (reference sequence). The DNA for the CDR3 is TGTGCCAGTAGTCCGGACACAGATACGCAGTATTTT. Amino acids: CASSPDTDTQYF. Using reference TRBV19 and TRBJ2-3 for the parts outside the CDR3, the full variable domain is DGGITQSPKYLFRKEGQNVTLSCEQNLNHDAMYWYRQDPGQGLRLIYYSQIVNDFQKGDIAEGYSVSREKKESFPLTVTSAQKNPTAFYLCASSPDTDTQYFGPGTRLTVL.

The J gene is TRBJ2-7, the V gene TRBV15, with D possibly TRBD2 on 5 matching bases. The CDR3 spans 14 residues. Looked up from germline, CDR1 is LNHNV and CDR2 is YYDKDF (reference sequence). V lost 5 bases and J 5 bases, leaving 16 bases between the germline ends. The CDR3 DNA reads TGTGCCACCAGCGGAACAGCGGAGGTGGACGAGCAGTACTTC. Its translation: CATSGTAEVDEQYF. The whole variable domain, remainder taken from reference TRBV15 and TRBJ2-7, is DAMVIQNPRYQVTQFGKPVTLSCSQTLNHNVMYWYQQKSSQAPKLLFHYYDKDFNNEADTPDNFQSRRPNTSFCFLDIRSPGLGDTAMYLCATSGTAEVDEQYFGPGTRLTVT.

The rearrangement joins TRBV19 to TRBJ2-7, with unresolved D. The CDR3 is 15 residues long. Trimming took off 9 bases at V and 3 bases at J, with 21 bases between the two ends. Germline CDR1 LNHDA, CDR2 SQIVND (reference sequence). CDR3 loop: CASATGPPPNYEQYF. Here the CDR3 DNA reads TGTGCCAGCGCTACCGGACCACCCCCGAACTACGAGCAGTACTTC.

V gene TRBV6-6 combines with J gene TRBJ2-7; 9 nucleotides align to TRBD1. After removal of 7 bases from V and 7 bases from J, the junction contained 11 bases not matched to a gene. The germline CDR1 and CDR2 sequences are MNHNY and SVGAGI (reference sequence). The CDR3 contains 14 residues. CDR3 sequence: CASTKQGAPGEQYF. The DNA for the CDR3 is TGTGCCAGCACGAAACAGGGGGCTCCGGGTGAGCAGTACTTC.

The chain employs TRBV28 and TRBJ1-1; D is ambiguous. CDR3 length: 17 residues. Trimming stripped 6 bases from V and 1 base from J, with 21 bases between. Germline-derived CDR1 and CDR2 are MDHEN and SYDVKM. The CDR3 DNA sequence: TGTGCCAGCAGCCAATGGACGCTCCCTAGGGAGAACACTGAAGCTTTCTTT. It specifies CASSQWTLPRENTEAFF.

In DNA, the CDR3 is TGCAGCGTTGAATCAGCTCACGCCTATGAGCAGTTCTTC. As protein: CSVESAHAYEQFF. The gene calls are TRBV29-1 and TRBJ2-1; D is undetermined. The V and J ends lost 2 bases and 8 bases respectively, with 13 bases between them. Germline CDR1 reads SQVTM; CDR2 reads ANQGSEA. The CDR3 has 13 residues.

This clone has at least ten counts. The chain has TRBV29-1 and TRBJ2-1; the D is unclear. The V gene lost 5 bases and the J gene lost 5 bases, with 10 bases spanning the gap. The CDR3 loop spans 12 amino acids. Germline CDR1 reads SQVTM; CDR2 reads ANQGSEA. The CDR3 sequence is CSVRVSDNEQFF. Written as DNA, the CDR3 is TGCAGCGTTAGGGTGTCTGACAATGAGCAGTTCTTC.

This clone was observed a handful of times. The gene calls are TRBV29-1 and TRBJ2-1; 7 bases are a match to TRBD2. CDR1 and CDR2 (germline): SQVTM, ANQGSEA. This CDR3 is 13 amino acids long. With V trimmed by 4 bases and J by 7 bases, 7 bases remained unmatched. CDR3 bases: TGCAGCGTTGTGGGGGGGAGGGAGAATGAGCAGTTCTTC. Protein: CSVVGGRENEQFF.

This chain connects TRBV7-9 to TRBJ2-1, with TRBD2 matching 14 bases. The germline gives CDR1 SEHNR, CDR2 FQNEAQ (reference sequence). The CDR3 length is 16 residues. V lost 4 bases, J lost 10 bases, and 9 bases stayed unmatched. The CDR3 bases are TGTGCCAGCAGCTCGCCCGGACTAGCGGGAGGATCGGAGCAGTTCTTC. This encodes CASSSPGLAGGSEQFF.

V and J are TRBV19 and TRBJ2-3, with TRBD2 identical over 8 bases. The CDR3 consists of 14 residues. Germline assignment: CDR1 LNHDA and CDR2 SQIVND (reference sequence). The V gene end was trimmed by 6 bases and the J gene end by 4 bases; junction bases not matched to a gene: 6. CDR3 in DNA: TGTGCCAGTAGGAAACTAGCGGTTTCAGATACGCAGTATTTT. Amino acid sequence: CASRKLAVSDTQYF.

This clone was detected once. The chain links TRBV5-1 to TRBJ2-3; possible D gene TRBD2, 5 bases. Germline assignment: CDR1 SGHRS and CDR2 YFSETQ. Deletions cut 0 bases from V and 3 bases from J, with 17 bases between. CDR3 size: 17 residues. CDR3 protein: CASSLAVGEFWTDTQYF. CDR3 DNA sequence: TGCGCCAGCAGCTTGGCCGTCGGGGAATTTTGGACAGATACGCAGTATTTT.

The V and J genes are TRBV7-6 and TRBJ2-7; D is possibly TRBD1 (5 bases). CDR3 length: 13 amino acids. The ends were cut back, 7 bases at V and 6 bases at J, with 16 bases in the middle. Germline-derived CDR1 and CDR2 are SGHVS and FNYEAQ. CDR3 bases: TGTGCCAGCAATCGACCTTGGGGCGGCGAGCAGTACTTC. Translation: CASNRPWGGEQYF.

The chain links TRBV7-6 to TRBJ2-7; D possibly matches TRBD1 or TRBD2 (6 bases each). The V end lost 1 base, the J end lost 10 bases, and 17 bases lay between the germline ends. Germline V gives CDR1 SGHVS, CDR2 FNYEAQ. The length of the CDR3 is 14 residues. CDR3: CASSLEGGELDQYF. CDR3 sequence (DNA): TGTGCCAGCAGCTTAGAGGGGGGCGAACTCGACCAGTACTTC.

V gene TRBV5-6 combines with J gene TRBJ1-5; no clear D gene. V shed 4 bases and J shed 6 bases, with 11 bases lying between them. The CDR3 totals 13 residues. CDR1 and CDR2 from the germline V gene are SGHDT and YYEEEE. The CDR3 sequence is CASSVVGLQPQHF. DNA for the CDR3: TGTGCCAGCAGCGTGGTGGGTCTTCAGCCCCAGCATTTT.